Listed below are T cell receptor beta chains from one sample, sequenced in a study of blood T cell repertoires in COVID-19. Only in-frame clones appear in the TCRdb table, and some are missing; sequencing was by immunoSEQ multiplex PCR. The data show approximately 150,000 clones, with 85% to 90% seen just once and about an eighth held by the top ten. Material: peripheral blood. Every receptor here comes from a man aged 18 to 29 with COVID-19, enrolled during active disease. The CDR3 runs from the conserved cysteine through the conserved F or W. Fields, in order: D gene, clone size, V gene, J gene, CDR3 length, CDR3 DNA, CDR3 protein. D genes are given only for firm matches. Size is stated for part of the rows, as once, few or many counts, or as a class when the clone is expanded.

>TRBD1|-|TRBV6-5|TRBJ2-5|15
TGTGCCAGCACCTGGAGGGCAGGGACAGGGGAGACCCAGTACTTC
CASTWRAGTGETQYF
>TRBD1|-|TRBV19|TRBJ2-3|15
TGTGCCAGTAGTGCAGACAGGGCGATCCCAGATACGCAGTATTTT
CASSADRAIPDTQYF
>TRBD2|-|TRBV4-1|TRBJ2-1|17
TGCGCCAGCAGCCCGCGGGGTGCGGGAGGAATCTACAATGAGCAGTTCTTC
CASSPRGAGGIYNEQFF
>TRBD1|-|TRBV6-2/TRBV6-3|TRBJ2-1|16
TGTGCCAGCAGCCCTCGCCTCGGGACAGAACTCGATGAGCAGTTCTTC
CASSPRLGTELDEQFF
>-|-|TRBV28|TRBJ2-2|21
TGTGCCAGCAGTCAATCGTACCGGACAGTAGGACGGCTAGATCGTCCCGGGGAGCTGTTTTTT
CASSQSYRTVGRLDRPGELFF
>TRBD2|few|TRBV6-5|TRBJ2-7|15
TGTGCCAGCAGTCTCGGACTAGCGGGGCCCTACGAGCAGTACTTC
CASSLGLAGPYEQYF
>TRBD2|-|TRBV28|TRBJ2-1|20
TGTGCCAGCACACAGGGCGGAGCTAGCGGGAGAAGGAGCATGGACAATGAGCAGTTCTTC
CASTQGGASGRRSMDNEQFF
>TRBD2|-|TRBV6-5|TRBJ2-3|14
TGTGCCAGCAGTCTGCGGGGGGACACAGATACGCAGTATTTT
CASSLRGDTDTQYF
>-|-|TRBV6-2/TRBV6-3|TRBJ2-7|13
TGTGCCAGCAGCCATGACAGGATCCACGAGCAGTACTTC
CASSHDRIHEQYF
>-|-|TRBV7-9|TRBJ2-7|15
TGTGCCAGCAGCCCAAGGGGGACACGAAGCTACGAGCAGTACTTC
CASSPRGTRSYEQYF
>TRBD1|-|TRBV5-6|TRBJ1-4|15
TGTGCCAGCAGCTTACAGGGGGCGGCTAATGAAAAACTGCTTTTT
CASSLQGAANEKLLF
>-|once|TRBV27|TRBJ2-5|13
TGTGCCAGCAGCCTCGGTTCCCAAGAGACCCAGTACTTC
CASSLGSQETQYF
>TRBD1|-|TRBV13|TRBJ1-2|16
TGTGCCAGCAGCAATCAGGGGGCGCATGAAGACTATGGCTACACCTTC
CASSNQGAHEDYGYTF
>TRBD2|-|TRBV28|TRBJ2-7|15
TGTGCCAGCAGTTTAAGTTCTAGCGGAACCTACGAGCAGTACTTC
CASSLSSSGTYEQYF
>-|-|TRBV28|TRBJ1-1|14
TGTGCCAGCAGCCAAGGGGCCTTGAACACTGAAGCTTTCTTT
CASSQGALNTEAFF
>TRBD1|once|TRBV29-1|TRBJ2-7|14
TGCAGCGTTGGGGGACAGGGGGGTAGGGACGAGCAGTACTTC
CSVGGQGGRDEQYF
>TRBD2|-|TRBV9|TRBJ2-1|17
TGTGCCAGCAGCACCCCTGAGAGAGCGGGAGGGCCCCATGAGCAGTTCTTC
CASSTPERAGGPHEQFF
>-|-|TRBV30|TRBJ2-1|13
TGTGCCTGGAACGTTTTTAGCTACAATGAGCAGTTCTTC
CAWNVFSYNEQFF
>-|-|TRBV30|TRBJ1-1|13
TGTGCCTGGAGGGGACTTCCGGGGGGTGAAGCTTTCTTT
CAWRGLPGGEAFF
>TRBD2|few|TRBV7-2|TRBJ2-7|14
TGTGCCAGCAGCTTAGATGGACTAGGGTACGAGCAGTACTTC
CASSLDGLGYEQYF
>TRBD1|-|TRBV6-5|TRBJ1-2|15
TGTGCCAGCAGTTACTCGGGACAGGGGGCGAACGGCTACACCTTC
CASSYSGQGANGYTF
>-|-|TRBV11-2|TRBJ1-1|13
TGTGCCAGCAGTCTTGGACAGTTCTCTCAAGCTTTCTTT
CASSLGQFSQAFF
>-|-|TRBV5-1|TRBJ2-3|16
TGCGCCAGCAGCTTGGAGGGGACCAAGGGGGTAGATACGCAGTATTTT
CASSLEGTKGVDTQYF
>-|-|TRBV4-2|TRBJ1-2|13
TGTGCCAGCAGCCAAGATAGCGGGGGTGGCTACACCTTC
CASSQDSGGGYTF
>TRBD1|-|TRBV19|TRBJ2-5|15
TGTGCCAGTAACCCCGGGACAGGGGGAGGAGAGACCCAGTACTTC
CASNPGTGGGETQYF
>-|-|TRBV14|TRBJ1-2|13
TGTGCCAGCAGCCAAGGAGGGTCCTATGGCTACACCTTC
CASSQGGSYGYTF
>-|-|TRBV28|TRBJ1-2|15
TGTGCCAGCAGTTTATTTAGTCAGGCCAGCTATGGCTACACCTTC
CASSLFSQASYGYTF
>-|few|TRBV5-1|TRBJ2-7|15
TGCGCCAGCAGCTACCTCCAGGGAGGCTCCTACGAGCAGTACTTC
CASSYLQGGSYEQYF
>-|-|TRBV7-9|TRBJ2-1|14
TGTGCCAGCAGCTTTCTTTCGCAGTACAATGAGCAGTTCTTC
CASSFLSQYNEQFF
>-|once|TRBV2|TRBJ1-2|10
TGTGCCGGCCCAACCGGGGGCTACACCTTC
CAGPTGGYTF
>TRBD2|-|TRBV9|TRBJ2-1|16
TGTGCCAGCAGCGTAGTGGGAACTAGCGGTGGCCATGAGCAGTTCTTC
CASSVVGTSGGHEQFF
>TRBD1|-|TRBV11-2|TRBJ1-1|12
TGTGCCAGCAGGCAGGGGGCAACCGAAGCTTTCTTT
CASRQGATEAFF
>-|-|TRBV6-5|TRBJ2-5|15
TGTGCCAGCACCCCCGCTGGCCAGGGAAAAGAGACCCAGTACTTC
CASTPAGQGKETQYF
>TRBD2|-|TRBV2|TRBJ2-3|18
TGTGCCATCGAGACTAGCGGGTATGAATTCCTGGGCACAGATACGCAGTATTTT
CAIETSGYEFLGTDTQYF
>-|-|TRBV19|TRBJ1-5|15
TGTGCCAGTAGTATTTACAGGTTACGCAATCAGCCCCAGCATTTT
CASSIYRLRNQPQHF
>-|-|TRBV7-2|TRBJ1-6|14
TGTGCCAGCAGCTTGGGAGGGGTTGGTTCACCCCTCCACTTT
CASSLGGVGSPLHF
>TRBD1|-|TRBV4-2|TRBJ1-1|14
TGTGCCAGCAGCCAATTGACAGGGTTCACTGAAGCTTTCTTT
CASSQLTGFTEAFF
>TRBD2|-|TRBV15|TRBJ2-3|16
TGTGCCACCAGCATGTTAGCGGGAGCCTACACAGATACGCAGTATTTT
CATSMLAGAYTDTQYF
>TRBD1|few|TRBV7-9|TRBJ1-2|14
TGTGCCAGCAGCTTAGCTGGGACAGCCTATGGCTACACCTTC
CASSLAGTAYGYTF
>-|-|TRBV6-5|TRBJ1-2|13
TGTGCCAGCAGTTACAGTAGTTACTATGGCTACACCTTC
CASSYSSYYGYTF
>TRBD2|-|TRBV3-1/TRBV3-2|TRBJ2-7|15
TGTGCCAGCAGCCAAGCTCTAGCGGCTCCCTACGAGCAGTACTTC
CASSQALAAPYEQYF
>TRBD1|-|TRBV6-5|TRBJ1-1|16
TGTGCCAGCAGTTACAGTTGGGACAGGGCATACACTGAAGCTTTCTTT
CASSYSWDRAYTEAFF
>TRBD2|-|TRBV6-2/TRBV6-3|TRBJ2-3|17
TGTGCCAGCAGTTACTCGTATTGGCTAGCGGTCTCAGATACGCAGTATTTT
CASSYSYWLAVSDTQYF
>-|-|TRBV29-1|TRBJ1-6|13
TGCAGCGTTGGAGGGTTCTATAATTCACCCCTCCACTTT
CSVGGFYNSPLHF
>-|-|TRBV24-1|TRBJ2-7|13
TGTGCCACCAGTGAACCAACTAGGGCCGAGCAGTACTTC
CATSEPTRAEQYF
>TRBD1|-|TRBV30|TRBJ2-7|12
TGTGCCTGGAGAAAAGAGGGGGCGGCGCAGTACTTC
CAWRKEGAAQYF
>-|-|TRBV27|TRBJ1-1|15
TGTGCCAGCAGTATAGGAGCAGGGATGAACACTGAAGCTTTCTTT
CASSIGAGMNTEAFF
>TRBD1|-|TRBV2|TRBJ1-2|12
TGTGCCAGCAAAGACAGGGTCTATGGCTACACCTTC
CASKDRVYGYTF
>TRBD1|-|TRBV9|TRBJ2-2|15
TGTGCCAGCAGCCAGGGGGCGGAGAACACCGGGGAGCTGTTTTTT
CASSQGAENTGELFF
>TRBD1|-|TRBV28|TRBJ2-5|15
TGTGCCAGCAGTCCTCCCGGGACAGGGGAAGAGACCCAGTACTTC
CASSPPGTGEETQYF
>-|-|TRBV30|TRBJ1-2|13
TGTGCCTGGAGTGTAGCGGCGGATTATGGCTACACCTTC
CAWSVAADYGYTF